Below are 8 T cell receptor beta chains sequenced from a single sample in a study of PD-L1 blockade in urothelial cancer. TCRdb's table, derived via immunoSEQ multiplex PCR, lists solely in-frame clones and lacks some. The table records roughly 40,000 clones, over 75% of them present only once. Time point given: pretreatment peripheral blood. Sequencing was performed on PBMCs, taken around atezolizumab (anti-PD-L1) treatment. The origin of the receptors is a donor at least 40 years old with urothelial cancer.

Points on this clone: The junction does not match germline at one end; this may be a read error. The V and J genes are TRBV7-7 and TRBJ2-5; 13 bases map to TRBD2. Per the germline V gene, CDR1 is SSHAT and CDR2 is FNYEAQ (reference sequence). The CDR3 extends over 18 amino acids. DNA for the CDR3: TGTGCTAGCAGCTTAGGCGGACTAGCGGGAGTTGTATCCGAGACCCAGTACTTC. Its translation is CASSLGGLAGVVSETQYF.

The chain is built from TRBV6-5 and TRBJ1-2; D gene ambiguous. Germline V CDR1 and CDR2: MNHEY, SVGAGI. The CDR3 consists of 13 residues. V was shortened by 2 bases and J by 4 bases, with 8 bases between the two germline ends. The CDR3 reads CASSYANLYGYTF. The DNA of the CDR3 is TGTGCCAGCAGTTACGCGAACCTCTATGGCTACACCTTC.

This chain uses TRBV10-3 with TRBJ2-7; maybe TRBD1 (5 bases). V was trimmed by 4 bases and J by 4 bases, leaving 14 bases between them. The CDR3 is 14 amino acids. In germline, CDR1 is ENHRY, CDR2 SYGVKD. CDR3 in amino acids: CAISGGGQGYEQYF. The CDR3 DNA follows: TGTGCCATCAGTGGGGGTGGGCAGGGTTACGAGCAGTACTTC.

This clone was seen once. The genes are TRBV7-2 and TRBJ2-7; 10 bases agree with TRBD1. The germline V gene encodes CDR1 SGHTA and CDR2 FQGNSA. The CDR3 extends over 14 amino acids. J gave up 7 bases and V 5 bases, and 8 bases lay outside the gene matches. CDR3 loop: CASSPRQGAEEQYF. CDR3 in DNA: TGTGCCAGCAGCCCAAGACAGGGGGCAGAAGAGCAGTACTTC.

The chain carries TRBV7-2 and TRBJ2-1, with a possible D match to TRBD2 (6 bases). The CDR3 loop spans 14 amino acids. V was clipped by 1 base and J by 8 bases, with 12 bases between them. Germline V gene sequence: CDR1 SGHTA, CDR2 FQGNSA. The CDR3 sequence is CASSLGLAWDEQFF. CDR3 DNA: TGTGCCAGCAGCTTAGGGCTAGCGTGGGATGAGCAGTTCTTC.

The V call is TRBV28, the J call TRBJ2-1, with no clear D. Per germline, CDR1 MDHEN and CDR2 SYDVKM. The CDR3 is 13 residues long. Between the trimmed V and J ends, which lost 3 bases and 6 bases, there was a span of 9 bases. The CDR3 protein is CASSFGHPNEQFF. The CDR3 nucleotides are TGTGCCAGCAGTTTTGGCCACCCCAATGAGCAGTTCTTC.

The chain links TRBV30 to TRBJ1-5; a possible D gene is TRBD1 (5 bases). The ends were cut back, 7 bases at V and 9 bases at J, with 16 bases in the middle. CDR1 GTSNPN and CDR2 SVGIG come from the germline V gene (reference sequence). The CDR3 has 12 residues. CDR3 nucleotides: TGTGCCTTATCTGGTTCGGGGGGGCCCCAGCATTTT. Translation gives CALSGSGGPQHF.

V gene TRBV7-2 combines with J gene TRBJ2-1, with 7 bases that match TRBD2. Germline loops: CDR1 SGHTA, CDR2 FQGNSA. CDR3 length equals 15 residues. Trimming removed 1 base from V and 12 bases from J; junction bases left unmatched: 12. CDR3 nucleotides: TGTGCCAGCAGCTTAGAGATGGGGGGGGTAGGGAGGCAGTTCTTC. It is translated as CASSLEMGGVGRQFF.